The 2 T cell receptor beta chains reported below all come from one sample, sequenced in a study of cytomegalovirus exposure and HLA in healthy donors. The primer mix had 60 Vbeta and 13 Jbeta primers. Libraries were prepared by immunoSEQ multiplex PCR; TCRdb keeps only in-frame clonotypes and omits some of them. The sample has 200,000 or so clones, about 83% seen once. The source material was PBMCs. The receptors originated from a woman aged 30 to 39 in good health and CMV-seropositive.

Comment on this clone: The sample has other DNA sequences that encode this CDR3 too. This rearrangement joins TRBV9 to TRBJ1-5; D unresolved. Germline CDR1 and CDR2: SGDLS and YYNGEE. CDR3 length equals 13 residues. Trimming stripped 0 bases from V and 3 bases from J, with 4 bases between. The CDR3, as DNA: TGTGCCAGCAGCGTAGGAGTCAATCAGCCCCAGCATTTT. Translation gives CASSVGVNQPQHF.

The chain combines TRBV25-1 with TRBJ1-1; maybe TRBD1 (6 bases). V shed 3 bases and J shed 4 bases, with 6 bases lying between them. CDR3 length: 12 residues. Germline V gives CDR1 MGHDK, CDR2 SYGVNS. CDR3 DNA sequence: TGTGCCAGCAGTGACAGGGGCACTGAAGCTTTCTTT. Amino acid sequence: CASSDRGTEAFF.